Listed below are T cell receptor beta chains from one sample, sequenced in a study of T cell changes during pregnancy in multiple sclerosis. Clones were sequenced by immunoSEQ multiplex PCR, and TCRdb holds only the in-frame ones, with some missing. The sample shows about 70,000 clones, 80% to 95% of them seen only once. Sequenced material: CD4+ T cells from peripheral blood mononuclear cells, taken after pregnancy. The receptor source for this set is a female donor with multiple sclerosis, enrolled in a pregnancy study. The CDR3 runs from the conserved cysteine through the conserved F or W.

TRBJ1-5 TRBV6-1 CASSAGMNQPQHF
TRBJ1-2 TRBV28 CASSSYLAPNYGYTF
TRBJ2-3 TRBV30 CACTNLDTQYF
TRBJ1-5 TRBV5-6 CASSLTGNQPQHF
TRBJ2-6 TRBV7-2 CASSRNRGSGANVLTF
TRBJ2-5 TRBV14 CASSPDRVRRETQYF
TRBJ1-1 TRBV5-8 CASSRWAMNTEAFF
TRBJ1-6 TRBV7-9 CASSLEGSASPLHF
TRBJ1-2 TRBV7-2 CASSLDPSDRGIHGYTF
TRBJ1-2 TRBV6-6 CASRPNRDRNYGYTF
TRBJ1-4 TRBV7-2 CASSPRGGEKLFF
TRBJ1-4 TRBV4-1 CASSQAQKEKLFF
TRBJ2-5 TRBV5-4 CASSLGTGGSGEETQYF
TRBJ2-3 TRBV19 CASSTREGSTDTQYF
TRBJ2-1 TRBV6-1 CASRGETGASNEQFF